This entry concerns a single TCR beta chain. As yet, its antigen is unknown. The entry originates in a study of post-analysis software for immune sequencing data. At the level of the study: Included among the disease courses, which were recorded for the cohort, were relapsing-remitting, secondary progressive and progressive-relapsing multiple sclerosis. Study-wide results and limits: Compared against controls, patients with multiple sclerosis displayed significantly lower normalized Chao1 diversity.

TCR beta cDNA libraries had unique molecular identifiers. The T cell input of about 0.85 to 10 million gave around 540,000 cDNA molecules. TCRdb re-analysed the PCR reads in MiXCR, keeping a single row per CDR3 protein. The sample has roughly 400,000 distinct CDR3 sequences, 39% seen once. Sequenced input: blood. This clonotype was sampled from a girl aged 2 to 9 with multiple sclerosis.

The CDR3 DNA follows: TGTGCCAGCAGCGGGGGAGGCAACCACAATGAGCAGTTCTTC. Translating gives CASSGGGNHNEQFF. The rearrangement uses TRBV9 and TRBJ2-1; weak D call: TRBD2 (6 bases). The V end was cut by 3 bases, the J end by 5 bases, with 12 bases between. Germline CDR1 is SGDLS and CDR2 is YYNGEE. The CDR3 is made up of 14 amino acids.